This TCR beta chain stems from a study of immune evolution from preneoplasia to lung adenocarcinoma. Points from the study as a whole: Later-stage lesions appeared to have more T cells, more diversity, less clonality. Highest clonality occurred in KRAS-mutant, not EGFR-mutant or double wild-type, nodules. Top clone share appeared to fall from AAH through AIS, MIA, adenocarcinoma.

Of note for this clone: Its target is unknown.

Germline CDR1 is SGHRS and CDR2 is YFSETQ. This CDR3 spans 13 amino acids. V trimming: 6 bases; J trimming: 5 bases; junction bases outside the gene matches: 2. Between the mid-2010s and the late 2010s, patients underwent resection in Japan or China. Produced via immunoSEQ multiplex PCR; TCRdb's table is partial and in-frame only. The sample yields under 4,500 clones, around 80% seen once. This clonotype was sampled from a person between 65 and 79 years old with lung adenocarcinoma. Sequencing input: FFPE lung adenocarcinoma in situ tissue. The J gene is TRBJ2-4, the V gene TRBV5-1; the match to TRBD1 covers 10 bases. CDR3 protein: CASTGTGENIQYF. For the CDR3, the DNA is TGCGCCAGCACCGGGACAGGGGAAAACATTCAGTACTTC. Drawing the rest from reference TRBV5-1 and TRBJ2-4, the complete variable domain is KAGVTQTPRYLIKTRGQQVTLSCSPISGHRSVSWYQQTPGQGLQFLFEYFSETQRNKGNFPGRFSGRQFSNSRSEMNVSTLELGDSALYLCASTGTGENIQYFGAGTRLSVL.